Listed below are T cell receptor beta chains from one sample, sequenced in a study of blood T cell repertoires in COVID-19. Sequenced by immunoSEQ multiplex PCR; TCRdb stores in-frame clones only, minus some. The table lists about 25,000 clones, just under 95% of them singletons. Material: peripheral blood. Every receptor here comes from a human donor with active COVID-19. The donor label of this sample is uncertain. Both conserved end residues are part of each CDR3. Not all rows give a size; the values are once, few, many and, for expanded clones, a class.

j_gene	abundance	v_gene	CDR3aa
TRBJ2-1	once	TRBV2	CASRSQRMNNEQFF
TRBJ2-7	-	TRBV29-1	CSVALSTGWSYEQYF
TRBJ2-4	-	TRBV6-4	CASNLPDRDRAKNIQYF
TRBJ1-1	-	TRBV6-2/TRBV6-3	CASSQQGKAFF
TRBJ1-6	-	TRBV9	CASSVGSTGYNSPLHF
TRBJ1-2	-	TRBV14	CASSPPGTPNYGYTF
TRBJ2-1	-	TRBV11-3	CASSFGTSGVEFF
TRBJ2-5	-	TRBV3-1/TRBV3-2	CASSQEQTGGRETQYF
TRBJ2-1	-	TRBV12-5	CASGLRGGMNSYNEQFF
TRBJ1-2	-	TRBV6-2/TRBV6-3	CASSYPSDDSLSFNYGYTF
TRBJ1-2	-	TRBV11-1	CASSAGTGGIDYGYTF
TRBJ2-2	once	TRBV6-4	CASSEGGYSNTGELFF
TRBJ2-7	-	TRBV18	CASSPRGSSYEQYF
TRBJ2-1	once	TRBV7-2	CASSLGETGYNEQFF
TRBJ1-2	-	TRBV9	CASSERLNSYGYTF
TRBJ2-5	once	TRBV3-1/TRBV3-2	CASSQTPGQRYQETQYF
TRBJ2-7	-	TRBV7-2	CASSRGYRYEQYF
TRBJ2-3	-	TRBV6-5	CASSYQGTGADTQYF
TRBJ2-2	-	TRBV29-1	CSGGTGSNTGELFF
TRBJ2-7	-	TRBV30	CAWSVRDRGLYEQYF
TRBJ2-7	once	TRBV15	CATSRDQRSYEQYF
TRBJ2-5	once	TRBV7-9	CASSLASEETQYF
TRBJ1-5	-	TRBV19	CASSTPGQGVQPQHF
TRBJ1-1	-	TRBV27	CASSLGTGVTEAFF